A selection of T cell receptor beta chains follows, all from one sample in a study of human T cells and chemical hapten exposure. TCRdb re-called the RACE reads through MiXCR, storing one row per CDR3 protein. This repertoire shows around 110,000 distinct CDR3 sequences, 11% found once; its top ten account for around 2.4%. Material: whole blood, obtained in connection with sensitization to the hapten diphenylcyclopropenone (DPC). The source of these receptors is a woman in her fifties or sixties with alopecia areata. Some clones in this sample may be carry-over from other donors' samples. CDR3s leave out the opening cysteine and the closing phenylalanine or tryptophan. Each record gives: J gene, V gene, CDR3 protein.

j_gene: TRBJ1-1; v_gene: TRBV29-1; CDR3aa: SVPGGLNTEAF
j_gene: TRBJ1-1; v_gene: TRBV20-1; CDR3aa: SVGTGEGDTEAF
j_gene: TRBJ2-7; v_gene: TRBV4-2; CDR3aa: ASSQVIGGGTGPAAEQY
j_gene: TRBJ1-1; v_gene: TRBV12-3/TRBV12-4; CDR3aa: ASSLLTAMNTEAF
j_gene: TRBJ1-2; v_gene: TRBV5-1; CDR3aa: ASSLKQAYGYT
j_gene: TRBJ2-5; v_gene: TRBV5-1; CDR3aa: ASSFWDRQETQY
j_gene: TRBJ2-3; v_gene: TRBV2; CDR3aa: ASPVDLTSGAQSTDTQY
j_gene: TRBJ2-5; v_gene: TRBV20-1; CDR3aa: SASGFGRETQY
j_gene: TRBJ2-7; v_gene: TRBV3-1; CDR3aa: ASSQRGLAEYEQY
j_gene: TRBJ2-5; v_gene: TRBV5-5; CDR3aa: ASSLGGMEETQY
j_gene: TRBJ2-5; v_gene: TRBV29-1; CDR3aa: SVFLRDRFF
j_gene: TRBJ1-1; v_gene: TRBV3-1; CDR3aa: ASSPWGTEAF
j_gene: TRBJ1-2; v_gene: TRBV29-1; CDR3aa: SSQSGTYGYT
j_gene: TRBJ1-2; v_gene: TRBV5-1; CDR3aa: ASSPDGQGYGYT
j_gene: TRBJ2-7; v_gene: TRBV27; CDR3aa: ASATSGTIYEQY
j_gene: TRBJ2-7; v_gene: TRBV11-2; CDR3aa: ASSLGEAYEQY
j_gene: TRBJ1-3; v_gene: TRBV7-8; CDR3aa: ASSRESSSGNTIY
j_gene: TRBJ2-2; v_gene: TRBV29-1; CDR3aa: SVEGRGNTGELF
j_gene: TRBJ2-6; v_gene: TRBV7-9; CDR3aa: ASSFLLSGANVLT
j_gene: TRBJ2-7; v_gene: TRBV10-3; CDR3aa: AISVWGKGAYEQY
j_gene: TRBJ2-3; v_gene: TRBV6-2/TRBV6-3; CDR3aa: ASSYRVRDTQY
j_gene: TRBJ2-3; v_gene: TRBV7-9; CDR3aa: ASIASQGTDTQY
j_gene: TRBJ2-3; v_gene: TRBV28; CDR3aa: ATRVSSTDTQY
j_gene: TRBJ2-6; v_gene: TRBV12-3/TRBV12-4; CDR3aa: ASSHGSGANVLT
j_gene: TRBJ1-4; v_gene: TRBV20-1; CDR3aa: SASSEGANEKLF
j_gene: TRBJ2-1; v_gene: TRBV7-2; CDR3aa: ASSLVWNEQF
j_gene: TRBJ2-5; v_gene: TRBV29-1; CDR3aa: SVDSPGRGQETQY
j_gene: TRBJ1-5; v_gene: TRBV12-3/TRBV12-4; CDR3aa: ASGTDYSNQPQH
j_gene: TRBJ1-4; v_gene: TRBV28; CDR3aa: ASDRTGGENLF
j_gene: TRBJ2-3; v_gene: TRBV6-4; CDR3aa: ASSRDRGDTQY
j_gene: TRBJ2-7; v_gene: TRBV7-2; CDR3aa: ASSLGGSRNYEQY
j_gene: TRBJ2-7; v_gene: TRBV20-1; CDR3aa: SALGTRDGYEQY
j_gene: TRBJ2-4; v_gene: TRBV29-1; CDR3aa: SVEKRGTKNIQY
j_gene: TRBJ1-1; v_gene: TRBV7-2; CDR3aa: ASSPMRTTEAF
j_gene: TRBJ2-3; v_gene: TRBV6-2/TRBV6-3; CDR3aa: ASSTPLAGADTQY
j_gene: TRBJ2-5; v_gene: TRBV21-1; CDR3aa: ASSKGGDTSGSQETQY
j_gene: TRBJ1-1; v_gene: TRBV4-1; CDR3aa: ASSQVDRYEAF
j_gene: TRBJ2-7; v_gene: TRBV6-5; CDR3aa: ASTSAGGSYEQY
j_gene: TRBJ2-7; v_gene: TRBV20-1; CDR3aa: SARGTSGIYEQY
j_gene: TRBJ2-1; v_gene: TRBV7-2; CDR3aa: ASSFGRELGAYNEQF
j_gene: TRBJ1-5; v_gene: TRBV28; CDR3aa: ASRPDGNQPQH
j_gene: TRBJ2-1; v_gene: TRBV5-1; CDR3aa: ASSPLLAGASSYNEQF
j_gene: TRBJ2-1; v_gene: TRBV5-1; CDR3aa: ASSSSWNEQF
j_gene: TRBJ2-3; v_gene: TRBV2; CDR3aa: ASSEFAGVGTDTQY
j_gene: TRBJ2-3; v_gene: TRBV9; CDR3aa: ASSVAARRGSPGADTQY
j_gene: TRBJ2-3; v_gene: TRBV2; CDR3aa: ASSEGTQY